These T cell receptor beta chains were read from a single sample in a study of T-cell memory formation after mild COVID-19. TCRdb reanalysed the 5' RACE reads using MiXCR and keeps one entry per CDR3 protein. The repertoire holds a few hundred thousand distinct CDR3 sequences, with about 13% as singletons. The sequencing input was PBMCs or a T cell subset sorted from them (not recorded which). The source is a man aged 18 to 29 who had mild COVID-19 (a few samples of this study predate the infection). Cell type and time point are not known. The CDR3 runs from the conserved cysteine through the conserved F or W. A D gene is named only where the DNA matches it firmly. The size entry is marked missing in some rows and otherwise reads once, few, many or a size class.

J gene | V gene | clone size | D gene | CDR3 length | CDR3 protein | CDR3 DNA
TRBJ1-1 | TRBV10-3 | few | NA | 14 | CAISESKGRTEAFF | TGTGCCATCAGTGAGTCGAAAGGGAGGACTGAAGCTTTCTTT
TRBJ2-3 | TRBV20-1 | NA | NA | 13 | CSALRGSTDTQYF | TGCAGTGCTTTGCGGGGTAGCACAGATACGCAGTATTTT
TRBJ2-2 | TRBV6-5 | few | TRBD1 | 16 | CASSYWGRGHTGELFF | TGTGCCAGCAGTTACTGGGGCAGGGGGCACACCGGGGAGCTGTTTTTT
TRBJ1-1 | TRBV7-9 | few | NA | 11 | CASSLPDEAFF | TGTGCCAGCAGCTTACCGGATGAAGCTTTCTTT
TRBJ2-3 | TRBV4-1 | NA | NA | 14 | CASSQEGGADTQYF | TGCGCCAGCAGCCAAGAGGGGGGAGCAGATACGCAGTATTTT
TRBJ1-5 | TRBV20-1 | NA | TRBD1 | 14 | CSARRDRGGQPQHF | TGCAGTGCTAGAAGGGACAGGGGCGGCCAGCCCCAGCATTTT
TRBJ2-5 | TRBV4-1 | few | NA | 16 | CASSQALQGRGETQYF | TGCGCCAGCAGCCAGGCTCTACAGGGGAGGGGGGAGACCCAGTACTTC
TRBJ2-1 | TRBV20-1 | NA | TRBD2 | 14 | CSASGGEIYNEQFF | TGCAGTGCTAGTGGGGGGGAGATCTACAATGAGCAGTTCTTC
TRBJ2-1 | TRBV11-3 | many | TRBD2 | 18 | CASSLDQGGTSAGNEQFF | TGTGCCAGCAGCTTAGATCAGGGAGGGACTAGCGCGGGCAATGAGCAGTTCTTC
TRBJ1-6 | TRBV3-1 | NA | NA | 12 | CASSHRGSPLHF | TGTGCCAGCAGCCACAGGGGTTCACCCCTCCACTTT
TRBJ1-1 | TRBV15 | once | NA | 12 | CATSRAGMEPFF | TGTGCCACCAGCAGAGCGGGCATGGAGCCTTTCTTT
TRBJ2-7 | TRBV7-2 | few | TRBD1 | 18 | CASSLGTGLVRRSYEQYF | TGTGCCAGCAGCTTAGGGACAGGGCTTGTTAGGCGCTCCTACGAGCAGTACTTC
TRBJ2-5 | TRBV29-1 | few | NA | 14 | CSVEPLDSQETQYF | TGCAGCGTTGAGCCTTTAGACAGCCAAGAGACCCAGTACTTC
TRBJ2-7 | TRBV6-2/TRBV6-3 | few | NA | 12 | CASSSGPFEQYF | TGTGCCAGCAGTTCGGGGCCGTTCGAGCAGTACTTC
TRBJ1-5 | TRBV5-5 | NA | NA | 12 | CASSFGSKPQHF | TGTGCCAGCAGCTTCGGCTCCAAGCCCCAGCATTTT
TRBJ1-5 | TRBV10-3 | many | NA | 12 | CAINGGNQPQHF | TGTGCCATCAATGGGGGCAATCAGCCCCAGCATTTT
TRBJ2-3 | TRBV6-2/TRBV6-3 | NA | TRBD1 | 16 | CASSYSGTGGTDTQYF | TGTGCCAGCAGTTACTCGGGGACAGGGGGCACAGATACGCAGTATTTT
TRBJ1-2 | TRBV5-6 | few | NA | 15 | CASSLGAVGDYGYTF | TGTGCCAGCAGCTTAGGTGCGGTTGGTGACTATGGCTACACCTTC
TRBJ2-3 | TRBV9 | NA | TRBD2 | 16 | CASSAGGGTSTDTQYF | TGTGCCAGCAGCGCGGGGGGGGGTACTAGCACAGATACGCAGTATTTT
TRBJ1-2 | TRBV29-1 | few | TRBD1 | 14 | CSVRTGENYYGYTF | TGCAGCGTTAGGACAGGGGAAAACTACTATGGCTACACCTTC
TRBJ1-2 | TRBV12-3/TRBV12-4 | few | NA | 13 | CASSPGLHYGYTF | TGTGCCAGCAGCCCGGGACTGCACTATGGCTACACCTTC
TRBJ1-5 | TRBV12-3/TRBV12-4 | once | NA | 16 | CASSPGPPGSNQPQHF | TGTGCCAGCAGCCCCGGGCCTCCTGGGAGCAATCAGCCCCAGCATTTT
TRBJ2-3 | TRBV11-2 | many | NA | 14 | CASREQLSTDTQYF | TGTGCCAGCAGGGAACAACTTAGCACAGATACGCAGTATTTT
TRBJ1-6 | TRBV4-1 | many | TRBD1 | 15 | CASSQWGQGASPLHF | TGCGCCAGCAGCCAATGGGGCCAGGGGGCCTCACCCCTCCACTTT
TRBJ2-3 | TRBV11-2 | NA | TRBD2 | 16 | CASSSLAGVSTDTQYF | TGTGCCAGCAGCTCCTTAGCGGGGGTAAGCACAGATACGCAGTATTTT
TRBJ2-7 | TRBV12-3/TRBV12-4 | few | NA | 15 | CASSPGVSLPYEQYF | TGTGCCAGCAGTCCGGGCGTGTCCCTGCCCTACGAGCAGTACTTC
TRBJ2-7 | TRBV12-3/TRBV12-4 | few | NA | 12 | CASSIAPGEQYF | TGTGCCAGCAGTATCGCCCCCGGCGAGCAGTACTTC
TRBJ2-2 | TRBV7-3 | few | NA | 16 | CASSSQGIEDTGELFF | TGTGCCAGCAGCTCCCAGGGAATCGAGGACACCGGGGAGCTGTTTTTT
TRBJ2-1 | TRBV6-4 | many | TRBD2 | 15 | CASSGTSGGANEQFF | TGTGCCAGCAGTGGGACTAGCGGGGGGGCCAATGAGCAGTTCTTC
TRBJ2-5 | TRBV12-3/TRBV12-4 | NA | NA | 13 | CASSPGQMETQYF | TGTGCCAGCAGCCCCGGACAGATGGAGACCCAGTACTTC
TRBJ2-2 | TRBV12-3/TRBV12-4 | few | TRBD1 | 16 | CASSPPRDSPAGELFF | TGTGCCAGCAGTCCCCCCCGGGACAGCCCAGCCGGGGAGCTGTTTTTT
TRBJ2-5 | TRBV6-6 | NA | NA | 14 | CASSRRDGQETQYF | TGTGCCAGCAGCCGCCGGGACGGTCAAGAGACCCAGTACTTC
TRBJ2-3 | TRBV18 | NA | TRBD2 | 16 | CASSPPGRGGPDTQYF | TGTGCCAGCTCACCACCGGGGCGGGGGGGCCCAGATACGCAGTATTTT
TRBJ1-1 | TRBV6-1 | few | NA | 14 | CASRALHRNTEAFF | TGTGCCAGCAGAGCATTGCACAGGAACACTGAAGCTTTCTTT
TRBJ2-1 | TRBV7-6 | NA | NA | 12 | CASSHYAGEQFF | TGTGCCAGCAGCCATTATGCCGGGGAGCAGTTCTTC
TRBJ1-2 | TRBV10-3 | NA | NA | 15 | CAISESWGPNYGYTF | TGTGCCATCAGTGAGTCGTGGGGACCCAACTATGGCTACACCTTC
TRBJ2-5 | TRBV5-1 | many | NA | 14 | CASSLETRGETQYF | TGCGCCAGCAGCTTGGAGACTAGAGGCGAGACCCAGTACTTC
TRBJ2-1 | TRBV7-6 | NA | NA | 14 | CASSLWSGGNEQFF | TGTGCCAGCAGCTTATGGAGCGGAGGCAATGAGCAGTTCTTC
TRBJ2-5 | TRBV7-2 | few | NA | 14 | CASSTDRLQETQYF | TGTGCCAGCAGCACAGACAGGCTTCAAGAGACCCAGTACTTC
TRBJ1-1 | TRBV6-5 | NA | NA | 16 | CASSFQGWPMNTEAFF | TGTGCCAGCAGTTTCCAAGGGTGGCCCATGAACACTGAAGCTTTCTTT
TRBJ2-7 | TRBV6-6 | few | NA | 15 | CASSYPLQGPGEQYF | TGTGCCAGCAGTTACCCTTTACAGGGCCCAGGCGAGCAGTACTTC
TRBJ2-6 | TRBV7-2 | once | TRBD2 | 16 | CASTLGGGSGANVLTF | TGTGCCAGCACCCTCGGGGGGGGCTCTGGGGCCAACGTCCTGACTTTC
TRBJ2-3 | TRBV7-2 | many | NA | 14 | CASSLGGTTDTQYF | TGTGCCAGCAGCTTGGGCGGGACCACAGATACGCAGTATTTT
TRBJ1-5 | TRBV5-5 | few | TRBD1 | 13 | CASSRDRAQPQHF | TGTGCCAGCAGCCGGGACAGGGCCCAGCCCCAGCATTTT